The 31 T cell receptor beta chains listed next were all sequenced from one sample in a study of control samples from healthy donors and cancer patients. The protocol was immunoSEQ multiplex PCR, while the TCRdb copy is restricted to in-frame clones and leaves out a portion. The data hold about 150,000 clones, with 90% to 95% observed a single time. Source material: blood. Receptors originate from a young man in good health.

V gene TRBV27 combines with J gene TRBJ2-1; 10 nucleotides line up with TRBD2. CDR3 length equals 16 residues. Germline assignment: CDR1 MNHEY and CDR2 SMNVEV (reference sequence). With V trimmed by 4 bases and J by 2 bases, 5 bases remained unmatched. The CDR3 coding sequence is TGTGCCAGCAGTTCTACCGGGACTAGCGCCTACAATGAGCAGTTCTTC. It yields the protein CASSSTGTSAYNEQFF.

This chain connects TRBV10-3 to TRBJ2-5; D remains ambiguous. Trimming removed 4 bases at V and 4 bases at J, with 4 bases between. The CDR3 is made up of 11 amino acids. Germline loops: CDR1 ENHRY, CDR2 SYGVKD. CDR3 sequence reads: CAISAGETQYF. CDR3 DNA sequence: TGTGCCATCAGTGCCGGAGAGACCCAGTACTTC.

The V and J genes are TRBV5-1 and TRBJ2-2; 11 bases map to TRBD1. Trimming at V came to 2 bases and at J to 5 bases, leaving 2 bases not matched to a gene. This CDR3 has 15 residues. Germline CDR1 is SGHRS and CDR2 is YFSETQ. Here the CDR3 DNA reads TGCGCCAGCAGCTTCGGGACAGGGGGAACCGGGGAGCTGTTTTTT. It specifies CASSFGTGGTGELFF.

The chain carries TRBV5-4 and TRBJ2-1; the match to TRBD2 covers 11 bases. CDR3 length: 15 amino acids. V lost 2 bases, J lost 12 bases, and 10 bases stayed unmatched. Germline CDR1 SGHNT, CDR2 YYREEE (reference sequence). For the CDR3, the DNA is TGTGCCAGCAGCTTTAGTAGCGGGGGGGCCCTAGGGCAGTTCTTC. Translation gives CASSFSSGGALGQFF.

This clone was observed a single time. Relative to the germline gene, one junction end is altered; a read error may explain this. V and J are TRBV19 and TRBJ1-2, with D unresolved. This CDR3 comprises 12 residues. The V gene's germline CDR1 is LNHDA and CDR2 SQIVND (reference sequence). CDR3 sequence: CASSIREGHSNF. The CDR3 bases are TGTGCCAGTAGTATAAGAGAAGGTCACTCCAACTTC. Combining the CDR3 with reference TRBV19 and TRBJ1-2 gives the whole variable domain DGGITQSPKYLFRKEGQNVTLSCEQNLNHDAMYWYRQDPGQGLRLIYYSQIVNDFQKGDIAEGYSVSREKKESFPLTVTSAQKNPTAFYLCASSIREGHSNFGSGTRLTVV.

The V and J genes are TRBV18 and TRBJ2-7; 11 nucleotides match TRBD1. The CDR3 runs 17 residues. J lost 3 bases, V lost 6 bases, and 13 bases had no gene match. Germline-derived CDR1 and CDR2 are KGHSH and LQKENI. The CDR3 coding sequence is TGTGCCAGCTCCCCCGAGACTGGACAGGGGGCTCTCTACGAGCAGTACTTC. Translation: CASSPETGQGALYEQYF.

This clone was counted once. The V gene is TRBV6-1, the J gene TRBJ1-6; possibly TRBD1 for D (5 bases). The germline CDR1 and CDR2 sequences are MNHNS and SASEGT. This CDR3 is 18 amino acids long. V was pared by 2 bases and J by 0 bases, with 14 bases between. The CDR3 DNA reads TGTGCCAGCAGTGAAAGGACACCCACGAGCTCCTATAATTCACCCCTCCACTTT. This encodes CASSERTPTSSYNSPLHF.

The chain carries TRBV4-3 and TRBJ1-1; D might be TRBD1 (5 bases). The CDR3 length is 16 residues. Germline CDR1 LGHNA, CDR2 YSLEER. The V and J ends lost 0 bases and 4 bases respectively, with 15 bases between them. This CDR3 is CASSQESLRGFTEAFF. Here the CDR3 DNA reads TGCGCCAGCAGCCAAGAATCCCTCCGGGGGTTCACTGAAGCTTTCTTT.

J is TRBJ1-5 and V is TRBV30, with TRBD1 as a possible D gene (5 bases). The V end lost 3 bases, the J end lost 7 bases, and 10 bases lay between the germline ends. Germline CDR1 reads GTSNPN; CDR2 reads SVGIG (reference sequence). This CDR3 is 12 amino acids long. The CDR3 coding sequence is TGTGCCTGGAGCCTCCGGGGGCAGCCCCAGCATTTT. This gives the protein CAWSLRGQPQHF.

CDR3 sequence reads: CASSDLSGAQRETQYF. DNA for the CDR3: TGTGCCAGCAGTGATTTGTCGGGGGCCCAGCGGGAGACCCAGTACTTC. V usage is TRBV6-1 and J usage is TRBJ2-5; D may match TRBD1 or TRBD2 (6 bases each). Trimming took 3 bases from V and 5 from J, leaving 19 bases between them. Germline V gives CDR1 MNHNS, CDR2 SASEGT. This CDR3 spans 16 amino acids.

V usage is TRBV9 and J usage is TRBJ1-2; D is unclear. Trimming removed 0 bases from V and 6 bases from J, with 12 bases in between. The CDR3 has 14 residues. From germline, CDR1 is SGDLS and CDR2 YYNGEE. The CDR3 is CASSVGWRSDGYTF. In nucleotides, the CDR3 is TGTGCCAGCAGCGTAGGGTGGAGGTCGGATGGCTACACCTTC.

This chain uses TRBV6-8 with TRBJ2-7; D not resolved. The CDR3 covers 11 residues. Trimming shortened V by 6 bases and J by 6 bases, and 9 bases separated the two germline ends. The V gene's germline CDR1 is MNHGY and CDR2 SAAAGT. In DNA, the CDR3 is TGTGCCAGCAGGCGTGACCGCGAGCAGTACTTC. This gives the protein CASRRDREQYF.

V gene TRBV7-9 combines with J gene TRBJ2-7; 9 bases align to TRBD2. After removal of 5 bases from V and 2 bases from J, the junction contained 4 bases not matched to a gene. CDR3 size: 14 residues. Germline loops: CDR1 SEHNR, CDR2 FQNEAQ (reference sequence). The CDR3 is CASSAGLAPYEQYF. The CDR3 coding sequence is TGTGCCAGCAGCGCTGGACTAGCGCCCTACGAGCAGTACTTC.

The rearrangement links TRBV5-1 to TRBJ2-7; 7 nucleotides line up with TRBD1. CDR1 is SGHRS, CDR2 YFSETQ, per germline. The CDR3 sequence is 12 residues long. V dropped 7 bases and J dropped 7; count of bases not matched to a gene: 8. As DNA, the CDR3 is TGCGCCAGCGGCGGACAGGTGGGGGAGCAGTACTTC. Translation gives CASGGQVGEQYF. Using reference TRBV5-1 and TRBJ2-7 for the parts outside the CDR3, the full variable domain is KAGVTQTPRYLIKTRGQQVTLSCSPISGHRSVSWYQQTPGQGLQFLFEYFSETQRNKGNFPGRFSGRQFSNSRSEMNVSTLELGDSALYLCASGGQVGEQYFGPGTRLTVT.

In DNA, the CDR3 is TGTGCCAGTAGTGCCGGGACGGGCTACGAGCAGTACTTC. It yields the protein CASSAGTGYEQYF. V is TRBV19 and J is TRBJ2-7; possibly TRBD1 or TRBD2 for D (5 bases each). Per the germline V gene, CDR1 is LNHDA and CDR2 is SQIVND (reference sequence). Trimming shortened V by 5 bases and J by 3 bases, and 11 bases separated the two germline ends. This CDR3 contains 13 residues. Full variable domain (rest looked up from reference TRBV19 and TRBJ2-7): DGGITQSPKYLFRKEGQNVTLSCEQNLNHDAMYWYRQDPGQGLRLIYYSQIVNDFQKGDIAEGYSVSREKKESFPLTVTSAQKNPTAFYLCASSAGTGYEQYFGPGTRLTVT.

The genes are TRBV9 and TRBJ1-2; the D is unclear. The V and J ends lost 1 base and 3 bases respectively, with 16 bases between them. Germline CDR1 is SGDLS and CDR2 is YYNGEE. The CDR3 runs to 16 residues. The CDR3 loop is CASSVLLRASDYGYTF. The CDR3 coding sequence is TGTGCCAGCAGCGTATTATTAAGGGCCTCTGACTATGGCTACACCTTC. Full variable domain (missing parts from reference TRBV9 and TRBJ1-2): DSGVTQTPKHLITATGQRVTLRCSPRSGDLSVYWYQQSLDQGLQFLIQYYNGEERAKGNILERFSAQQFPDLHSELNLSSLELGDSALYFCASSVLLRASDYGYTFGSGTRLTVV.

Here the CDR3 DNA reads TGTGCCAGCGGCCTTCGGGGCGAGGCAGAGACCCAGTACTTC. Translating gives CASGLRGEAETQYF. The chain couples TRBV7-9 to TRBJ2-5; D tentatively fits TRBD1 or TRBD2 (5 bases each). The germline CDR1 and CDR2 sequences are SEHNR and FQNEAQ (reference sequence). CDR3 size: 14 residues. The V and J ends lost 8 bases and 4 bases respectively, with 17 bases between them.

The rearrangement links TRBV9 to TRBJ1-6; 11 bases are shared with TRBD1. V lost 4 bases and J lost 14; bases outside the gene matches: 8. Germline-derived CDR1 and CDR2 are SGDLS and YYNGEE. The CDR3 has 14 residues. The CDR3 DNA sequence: TGTGCCAGCAGCTTCCGGGACAGGGGGGGGTCCCTCCACTTT. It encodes CASSFRDRGGSLHF.

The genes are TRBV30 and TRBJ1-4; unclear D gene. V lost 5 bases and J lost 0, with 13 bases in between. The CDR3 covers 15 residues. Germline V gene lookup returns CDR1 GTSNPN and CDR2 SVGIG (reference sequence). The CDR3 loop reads CAWSVTPATNEKLFF. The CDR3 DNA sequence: TGTGCCTGGTCCGTCACCCCAGCAACTAATGAAAAACTGTTTTTT.

The CDR3 region is CASSQSIPGWPPQHF. The CDR3 DNA sequence: TGCGCCAGCAGTCAATCGATCCCAGGGTGGCCGCCCCAGCATTTT. This chain joins TRBV23-1 and TRBJ1-5, with D possibly being TRBD1 (5 bases). TRBV23-1 is flagged as an ORF with uncertain function. CDR3 size: 15 residues. Trimming removed 0 bases from V and 9 bases from J, with 15 bases in between.

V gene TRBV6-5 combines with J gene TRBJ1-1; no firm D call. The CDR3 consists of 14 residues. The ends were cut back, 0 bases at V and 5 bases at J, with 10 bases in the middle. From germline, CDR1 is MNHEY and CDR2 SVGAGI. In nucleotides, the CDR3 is TGTGCCAGCAGTTACTCGACCAGCTTGACTGAAGCTTTCTTT. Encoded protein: CASSYSTSLTEAFF.

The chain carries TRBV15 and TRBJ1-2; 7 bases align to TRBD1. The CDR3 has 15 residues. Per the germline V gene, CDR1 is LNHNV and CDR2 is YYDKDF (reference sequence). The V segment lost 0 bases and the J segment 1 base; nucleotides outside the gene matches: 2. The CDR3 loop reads CATSRDTGVNYGYTF. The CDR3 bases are TGTGCCACCAGCAGAGATACAGGGGTTAACTATGGCTACACCTTC.

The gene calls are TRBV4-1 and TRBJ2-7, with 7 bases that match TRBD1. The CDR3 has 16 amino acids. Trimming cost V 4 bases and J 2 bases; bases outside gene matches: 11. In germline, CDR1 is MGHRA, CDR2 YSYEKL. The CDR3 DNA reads TGCGCCAGCAGCCGAACCCGACAGGGTATTACCTACGAGCAGTACTTC. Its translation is CASSRTRQGITYEQYF.

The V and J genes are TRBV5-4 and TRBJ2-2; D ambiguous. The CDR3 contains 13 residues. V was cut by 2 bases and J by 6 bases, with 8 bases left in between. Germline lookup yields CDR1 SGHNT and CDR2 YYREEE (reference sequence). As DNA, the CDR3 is TGTGCCAGCAGCTTCAGGTTGGCCGGGGAGCTGTTTTTT. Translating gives CASSFRLAGELFF.

CDR3 nucleotides: TGTGCCAGCAGTTTATCGGGACAGCCCCAGCATTTT. Translated, it gives CASSLSGQPQHF. J is TRBJ1-5 and V is TRBV28; no clear D gene. V lost 1 base and J 7 bases, leaving 5 bases between the germline ends. The CDR3 length is 12 residues. The germline V gene has CDR1 MDHEN and CDR2 SYDVKM.

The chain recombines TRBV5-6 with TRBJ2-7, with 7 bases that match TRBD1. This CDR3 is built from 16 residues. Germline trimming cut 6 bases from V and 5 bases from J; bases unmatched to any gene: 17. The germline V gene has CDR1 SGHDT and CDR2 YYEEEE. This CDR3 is CASTSDRDRSLDEQYF. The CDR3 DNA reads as TGTGCCAGCACCAGCGACCGGGACAGATCCCTCGACGAGCAGTACTTC.

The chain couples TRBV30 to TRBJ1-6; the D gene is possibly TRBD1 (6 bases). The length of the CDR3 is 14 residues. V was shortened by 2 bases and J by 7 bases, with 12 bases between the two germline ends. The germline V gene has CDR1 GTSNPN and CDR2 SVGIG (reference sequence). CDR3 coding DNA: TGTGCCTGGAGTACCGGACAGACCAATTCACCCCTCCACTTT. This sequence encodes CAWSTGQTNSPLHF.

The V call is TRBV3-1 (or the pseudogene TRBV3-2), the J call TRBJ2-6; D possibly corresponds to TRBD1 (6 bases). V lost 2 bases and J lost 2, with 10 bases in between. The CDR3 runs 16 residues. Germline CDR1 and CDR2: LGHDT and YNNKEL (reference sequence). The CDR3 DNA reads TGTGCCAGCAGCCAACTGACAGGCCCTGGGGCCAACGTCCTGACTTTC. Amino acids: CASSQLTGPGANVLTF.

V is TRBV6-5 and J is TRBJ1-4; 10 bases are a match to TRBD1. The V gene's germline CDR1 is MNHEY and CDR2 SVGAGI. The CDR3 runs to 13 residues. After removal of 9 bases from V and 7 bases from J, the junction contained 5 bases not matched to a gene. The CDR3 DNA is TGTGCCAGTGGACAGGGGGAAAGTGAAAAACTGTTTTTT. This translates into CASGQGESEKLFF.

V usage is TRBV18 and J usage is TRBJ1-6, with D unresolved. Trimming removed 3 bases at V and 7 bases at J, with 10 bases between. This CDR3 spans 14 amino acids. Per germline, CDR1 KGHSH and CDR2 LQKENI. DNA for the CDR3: TGTGCCAGCTCACCGGCGGGAAGGAATTCACCCCTCCACTTT. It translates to CASSPAGRNSPLHF. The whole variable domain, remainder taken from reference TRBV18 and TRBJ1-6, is NAGVMQNPRHLVRRRGQEARLRCSPMKGHSHVYWYRQLPEEGLKFMVYLQKENIIDESGMPKERFSAEFPKEGPSILRIQQVVRGDSAAYFCASSPAGRNSPLHFGNGTRLTVT.

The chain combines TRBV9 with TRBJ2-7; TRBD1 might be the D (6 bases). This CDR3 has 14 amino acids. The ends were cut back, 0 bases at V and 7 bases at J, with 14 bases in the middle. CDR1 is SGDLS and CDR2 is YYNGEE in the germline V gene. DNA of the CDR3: TGTGCCAGCAGCGTAGCCGACATCCAGGGGGAGCAGTACTTC. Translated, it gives CASSVADIQGEQYF.